Listed here are 7 T cell receptor beta chains from one sample, sequenced in a study of cytomegalovirus exposure and HLA in healthy donors. Primers: 60 Vbeta forward and 13 Jbeta reverse. Profiled with immunoSEQ multiplex PCR; TCRdb holds only in-frame clones, not every one. Of 95,000 to 150,000 clones in the sample, 66% were seen once. Input material: PBMCs. Source of these receptors: a young man in good health and CMV-seronegative.

The chain recombines TRBV28 with TRBJ1-1; TRBD1 agrees at 7 bases. The V segment lost 6 bases and the J segment 0 bases; nucleotides outside the gene matches: 4. The V gene's germline CDR1 is MDHEN and CDR2 SYDVKM. The CDR3 covers 14 residues. This CDR3 is CASRSRGLNTEAFF. CDR3 nucleotide sequence: TGTGCCAGCAGATCCAGGGGGTTGAACACTGAAGCTTTCTTT.

The chain employs TRBV28 and TRBJ1-1, with TRBD1 as a possible D gene (5 bases). The V gene lost 10 bases and the J gene lost 4 bases, with 13 bases spanning the gap. CDR1 MDHEN and CDR2 SYDVKM come from the germline V gene. This CDR3 is 12 amino acids long. The CDR3 DNA is TGTGCCACCTCCCCAGGGCTCACTGAAGCTTTCTTT. Translated, it gives CATSPGLTEAFF.

V is TRBV5-4 and J is TRBJ2-2, with 14 positions matching TRBD2. With 4 bases clipped from V and 3 bases from J, the junction kept 2 bases outside the gene matches. The length of the CDR3 is 16 residues. Germline CDR1 reads SGHNT; CDR2 reads YYREEE (reference sequence). The CDR3 DNA reads TGTGCCAGCAGCCGGACTAGCGGGGGGTACACCGGGGAGCTGTTTTTT. This encodes CASSRTSGGYTGELFF. The variable domain in full, with the rest retrieved from reference TRBV5-4 and TRBJ2-2, is ETGVTQSPTHLIKTRGQQVTLRCSSQSGHNTVSWYQQALGQGPQFIFQYYREEENGRGNFPPRFSGLQFPNYSSELNVNALELDDSALYLCASSRTSGGYTGELFFGEGSRLTVL.

This clone was seen only a few times. The J gene is TRBJ2-5, the V gene TRBV10-2; D might be TRBD2 (6 bases). The CDR3 runs 16 residues. V gave up 3 bases and J gave up 2 bases, with 16 bases separating them. Germline CDR1 reads WSHSY; CDR2 reads SAAADI. CDR3 DNA sequence: TGCGCCAGCAGTGAAGGGATAGCAGGAGGGCAAGAGACCCAGTACTTC. Protein sequence: CASSEGIAGGQETQYF.

This clone was counted between two and nine times. The chain uses TRBV28 and TRBJ1-5; 9 bases align to TRBD1. Germline V gives CDR1 MDHEN, CDR2 SYDVKM. V lost 6 bases to trimming and J lost 4 bases; unmatched junction nucleotides: 13. The CDR3 is 17 residues long. Here the CDR3 reads CASSQTGGLQSNQPQHF. The CDR3 region has the DNA TGTGCCAGCAGCCAGACAGGGGGACTTCAAAGTAATCAGCCCCAGCATTTT.

For the CDR3, the DNA is TGTGCCAGCAGCGTAGATGGGGCAGTCACTGAAGCTTTCTTT. Protein sequence: CASSVDGAVTEAFF. The V call is TRBV9, the J call TRBJ1-1; possible D gene TRBD1, 5 bases. There are 14 residues in the CDR3. Trimming stripped 0 bases from V and 4 bases from J, with 10 bases between. The germline V gene encodes CDR1 SGDLS and CDR2 YYNGEE.

The CDR3 DNA sequence: TGTGCCAGCAGTTCAGTAGACAGGGGGAAGGACGAGCAGTACTTC. Its translation is CASSSVDRGKDEQYF. J is TRBJ2-7 and V is TRBV27; TRBD1 matches at 9 bases. The junction had 9 bases not matched to a gene; V was cut back by 4 bases and J by 5 bases. Germline values: CDR1 MNHEY, CDR2 SMNVEV (reference sequence). There are 15 residues in the CDR3.